The 7 T cell receptor beta chains presented below share a single source sample, sequenced in a study of T cells after posttransplantation cyclophosphamide. Using immunoSEQ multiplex PCR, the repertoire was profiled, and TCRdb retains in-frame clones only, with some absent. Found here are about 30,000 clones, no singletons; the ten largest cover approximately 4.8%. The sequencing sample was made of PBMCs. These TCRs come from a woman in her 30s in good health and a related stem cell transplant donor.

This clone was seen repeatedly, ten times or more. The rearrangement joins TRBV11-3 to TRBJ2-2; TRBD1 matches at 11 bases. Germline lookup yields CDR1 SGHNT and CDR2 YENEEA. V lost 5 bases to trimming and J lost 6 bases; unmatched junction nucleotides: 5. This CDR3 comprises 15 residues. The CDR3 DNA sequence: TGTGCCAGCAGCCCGGACAGGGGGCGCCCCGGGGAGCTGTTTTTT. It is translated as CASSPDRGRPGELFF.

This clone was detected ten times or more. The J gene is TRBJ1-3, the V gene TRBV10-3; 7 bases match TRBD1. Trimming at V came to 10 bases and at J to 4 bases, leaving 10 bases not matched to a gene. CDR1 is ENHRY and CDR2 is SYGVKD in the germline V gene. This CDR3 comprises 14 residues. The CDR3 DNA follows: TGTGCCACAGACCCGACAGGGTCGGGAAACACCATATATTTT. This encodes CATDPTGSGNTIYF.

This clone was recorded at least ten times. The chain joins TRBV7-2 to TRBJ2-1, with 11 bases aligning to TRBD1. Germline CDR1 SGHTA, CDR2 FQGNSA. The CDR3 covers 16 residues. V dropped 5 bases and J dropped 8; count of bases not matched to a gene: 11. This CDR3 reads CASSGADRGLEDEQFF. The CDR3 DNA is TGTGCCAGCAGCGGAGCGGACAGGGGGCTTGAGGATGAGCAGTTCTTC.

This clone was picked up many times. V gene TRBV10-1 combines with J gene TRBJ1-1, with unresolved D. Looked up from germline, CDR1 is WNHNN and CDR2 is SYGVQD (reference sequence). The ends were cut back, 5 bases at V and 1 base at J, with 5 bases in the middle. This CDR3 comprises 12 residues. The CDR3 here is CASSTANTEAFF. The CDR3 DNA sequence: TGCGCCAGCAGTACAGCGAACACTGAAGCTTTCTTT.

This clone was counted ten times or more. This chain connects TRBV12-3 or TRBV12-4 to TRBJ1-1; 7 bases are shared with TRBD1. Trimming at V came to 5 bases and at J to 0 bases, leaving 9 bases not matched to a gene. This CDR3 region has 16 residues. In DNA, the CDR3 is TGTGCCAGCAGTACGGACAGGCGGACATTGAACACTGAAGCTTTCTTT. Protein: CASSTDRRTLNTEAFF.

This clone came up many times. V gene TRBV4-2 combines with J gene TRBJ2-1; TRBD2 matches 7 bases. V was clipped by 8 bases and J by 7 bases; unmatched bases: 8. Germline V gene data show CDR1 as LGHNA and CDR2 as YNFKEQ. The CDR3 covers 13 residues. The CDR3: CASGGVGENEQFF. CDR3 sequence (DNA): TGTGCCAGCGGGGGGGTGGGGGAAAATGAGCAGTTCTTC.

At least ten counts were recorded for this clone. V and J are TRBV4-2 and TRBJ2-6, with no clear D. Trimming cost V 0 bases and J 0 bases, with 6 bases left between them. CDR3 length: 16 amino acids. From germline, CDR1 is LGHNA and CDR2 YNFKEQ. CDR3 sequence: CASSQDQGSGANVLTF. The CDR3, as DNA: TGTGCCAGCAGCCAAGATCAAGGCTCTGGGGCCAACGTCCTGACTTTC.